This T cell receptor beta chain came from a study of shared clonotypes between healthy human individuals. The germline V gene has CDR1 SNHLY and CDR2 FYNNEI. The V and J ends lost 6 bases and 7 bases respectively, with 19 bases between them. CDR3 size: 16 residues. Repertoires were generated with immunoSEQ multiplex PCR, while TCRdb's copy carries only in-frame clones and drops some. The data contain roughly 2 million clones, approximately 96% of them seen just once; the ten biggest clones take up about 0.13%. This clone was detected only a few times. Its antigen is still unknown. Study-level findings and limits: For sorted subsets, rarefaction showed incomplete sequencing despite large depth. Represented genetic and exposure-history diversity was restricted by having few donors.

The J gene is TRBJ1-6, the V gene TRBV2; D remains unclear. Sequenced input: naive CD4+ T cells sorted from blood. Subset indicated: CD45RA+ positively selected. The sequence was collected from a man between 18 and 35 years old in good health. The CDR3 loop reads CASRPGRPTGNSPLHF. CDR3 nucleotide sequence: TGTGCCAGCAGACCGGGCCGCCCCACGGGGAATTCACCCCTCCACTTT.